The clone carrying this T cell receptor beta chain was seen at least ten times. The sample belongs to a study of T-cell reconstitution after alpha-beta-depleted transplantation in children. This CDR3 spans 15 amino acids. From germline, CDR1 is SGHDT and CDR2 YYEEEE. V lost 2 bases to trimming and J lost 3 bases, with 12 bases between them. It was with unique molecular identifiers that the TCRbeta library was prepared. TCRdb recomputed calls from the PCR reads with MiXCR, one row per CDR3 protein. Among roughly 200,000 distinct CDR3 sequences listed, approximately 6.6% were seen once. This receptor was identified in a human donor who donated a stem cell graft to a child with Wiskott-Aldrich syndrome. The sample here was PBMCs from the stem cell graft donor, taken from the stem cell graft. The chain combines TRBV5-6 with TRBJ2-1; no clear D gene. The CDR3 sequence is CASSLIGRHYNEQFF. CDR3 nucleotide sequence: TGTGCCAGCAGCTTAATCGGCAGACACTACAATGAGCAGTTCTTC.